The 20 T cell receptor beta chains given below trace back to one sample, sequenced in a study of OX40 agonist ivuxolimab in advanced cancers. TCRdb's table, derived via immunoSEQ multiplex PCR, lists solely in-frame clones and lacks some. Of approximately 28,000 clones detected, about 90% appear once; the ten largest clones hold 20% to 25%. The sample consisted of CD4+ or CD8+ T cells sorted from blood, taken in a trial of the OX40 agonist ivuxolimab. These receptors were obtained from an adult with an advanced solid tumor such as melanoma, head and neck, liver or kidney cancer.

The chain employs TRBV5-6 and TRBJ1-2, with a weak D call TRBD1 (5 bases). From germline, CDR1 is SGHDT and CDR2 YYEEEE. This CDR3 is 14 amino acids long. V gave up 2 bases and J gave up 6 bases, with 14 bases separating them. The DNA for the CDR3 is TGTGCCAGCAGCTTTATCCGGGGCGGACATGGCTACACCTTC. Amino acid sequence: CASSFIRGGHGYTF.

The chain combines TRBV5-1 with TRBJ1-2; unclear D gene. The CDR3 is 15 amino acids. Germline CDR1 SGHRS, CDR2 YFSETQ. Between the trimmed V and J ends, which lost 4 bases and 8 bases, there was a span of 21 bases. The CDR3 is CASSPYPQSKGGYTF. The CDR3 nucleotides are TGCGCCAGCAGCCCCTACCCCCAATCTAAAGGGGGCTACACCTTC. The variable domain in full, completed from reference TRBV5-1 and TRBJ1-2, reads KAGVTQTPRYLIKTRGQQVTLSCSPISGHRSVSWYQQTPGQGLQFLFEYFSETQRNKGNFPGRFSGRQFSNSRSEMNVSTLELGDSALYLCASSPYPQSKGGYTFGSGTRLTVV.

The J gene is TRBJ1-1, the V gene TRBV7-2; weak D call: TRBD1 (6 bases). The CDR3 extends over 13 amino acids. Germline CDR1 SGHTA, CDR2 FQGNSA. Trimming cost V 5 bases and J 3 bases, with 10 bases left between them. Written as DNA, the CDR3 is TGTGCCAGCAGCGTACAGGGTTACACTGAAGCTTTCTTT. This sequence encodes CASSVQGYTEAFF.

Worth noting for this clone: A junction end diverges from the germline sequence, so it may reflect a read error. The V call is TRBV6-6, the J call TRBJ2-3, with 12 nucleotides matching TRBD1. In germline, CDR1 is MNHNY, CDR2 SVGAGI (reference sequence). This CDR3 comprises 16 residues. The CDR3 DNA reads TGTGCCAGCATTTACCGGGACAGGGGGCGTACAGATACGCAGTATTTT. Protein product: CASIYRDRGRTDTQYF.

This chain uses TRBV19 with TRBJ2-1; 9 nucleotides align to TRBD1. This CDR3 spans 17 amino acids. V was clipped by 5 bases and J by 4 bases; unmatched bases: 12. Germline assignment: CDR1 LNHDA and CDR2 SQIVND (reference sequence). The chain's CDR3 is CASSLTGGDSLYNEQFF. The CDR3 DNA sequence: TGTGCCAGTAGTTTAACAGGGGGCGATAGCTTGTACAATGAGCAGTTCTTC.

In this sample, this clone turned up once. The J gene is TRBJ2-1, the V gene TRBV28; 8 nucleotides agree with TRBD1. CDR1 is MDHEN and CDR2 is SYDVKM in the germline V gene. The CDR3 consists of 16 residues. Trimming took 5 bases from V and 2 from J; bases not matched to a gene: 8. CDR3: CASSPLTGAPYNEQFF. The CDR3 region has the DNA TGTGCCAGCAGTCCCTTGACAGGGGCGCCCTACAATGAGCAGTTCTTC.

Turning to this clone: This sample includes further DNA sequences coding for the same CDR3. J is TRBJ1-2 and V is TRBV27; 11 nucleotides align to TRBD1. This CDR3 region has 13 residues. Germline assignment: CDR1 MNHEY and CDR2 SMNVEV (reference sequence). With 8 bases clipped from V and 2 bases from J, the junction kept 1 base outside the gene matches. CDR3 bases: TGTGCCAGCTGGGACAGGGGGAACTATGGCTACACCTTC. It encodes CASWDRGNYGYTF.

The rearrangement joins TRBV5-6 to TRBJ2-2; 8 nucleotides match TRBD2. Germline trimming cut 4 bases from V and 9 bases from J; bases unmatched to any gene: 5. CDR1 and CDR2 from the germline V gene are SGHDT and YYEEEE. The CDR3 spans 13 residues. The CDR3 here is CASSLGLARELFF. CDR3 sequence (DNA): TGTGCCAGCAGCCTCGGACTAGCCAGGGAGCTGTTTTTT.

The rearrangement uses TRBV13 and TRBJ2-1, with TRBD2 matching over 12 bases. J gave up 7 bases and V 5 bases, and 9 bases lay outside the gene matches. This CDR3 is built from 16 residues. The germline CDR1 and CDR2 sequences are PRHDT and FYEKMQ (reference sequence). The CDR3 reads CASSARLAGDPNEQFF. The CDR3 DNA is TGTGCCAGCAGCGCCCGACTAGCGGGGGATCCTAATGAGCAGTTCTTC.

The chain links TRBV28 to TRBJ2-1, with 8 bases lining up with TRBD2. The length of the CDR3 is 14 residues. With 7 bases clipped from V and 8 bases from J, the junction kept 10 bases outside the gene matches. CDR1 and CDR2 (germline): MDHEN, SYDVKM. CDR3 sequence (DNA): TGTGCCAGCACCAGTAGCGGGAAGTGGTATGAGCAGTTCTTC. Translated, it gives CASTSSGKWYEQFF.

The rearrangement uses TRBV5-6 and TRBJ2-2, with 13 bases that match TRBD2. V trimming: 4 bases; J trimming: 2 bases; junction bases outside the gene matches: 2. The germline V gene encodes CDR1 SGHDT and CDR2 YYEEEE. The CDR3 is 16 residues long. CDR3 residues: CASSGGLAGNTGELFF. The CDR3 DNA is TGTGCCAGCAGCGGGGGACTAGCGGGAAACACCGGGGAGCTGTTTTTT.

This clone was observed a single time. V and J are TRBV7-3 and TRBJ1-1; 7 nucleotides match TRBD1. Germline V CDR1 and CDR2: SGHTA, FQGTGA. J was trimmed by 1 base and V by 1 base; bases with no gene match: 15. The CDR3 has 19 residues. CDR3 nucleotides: TGTGCCAGCAGCTTAAAGAAAAAACAGGGGTATGATTGGAACACTGAAGCTTTCTTT. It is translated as CASSLKKKQGYDWNTEAFF.

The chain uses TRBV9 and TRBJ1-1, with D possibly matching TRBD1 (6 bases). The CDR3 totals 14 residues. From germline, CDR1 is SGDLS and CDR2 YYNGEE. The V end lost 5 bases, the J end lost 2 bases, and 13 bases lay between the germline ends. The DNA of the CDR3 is TGTGCCAGCAGTATCGCAGGGGCAAACACTGAAGCTTTCTTT. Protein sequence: CASSIAGANTEAFF.

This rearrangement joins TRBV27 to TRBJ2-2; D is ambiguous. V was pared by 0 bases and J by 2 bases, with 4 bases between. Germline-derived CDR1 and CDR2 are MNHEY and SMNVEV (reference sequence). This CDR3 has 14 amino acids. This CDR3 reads CASSLSHNTGELFF. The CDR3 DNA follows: TGTGCCAGCAGTTTATCCCATAACACCGGGGAGCTGTTTTTT.

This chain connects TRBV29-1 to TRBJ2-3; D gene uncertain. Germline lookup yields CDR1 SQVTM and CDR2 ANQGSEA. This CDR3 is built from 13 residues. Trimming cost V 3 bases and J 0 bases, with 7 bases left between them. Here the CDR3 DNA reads TGCAGCGTTGAGGGGTCGAGCACAGATACGCAGTATTTT. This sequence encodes CSVEGSSTDTQYF.

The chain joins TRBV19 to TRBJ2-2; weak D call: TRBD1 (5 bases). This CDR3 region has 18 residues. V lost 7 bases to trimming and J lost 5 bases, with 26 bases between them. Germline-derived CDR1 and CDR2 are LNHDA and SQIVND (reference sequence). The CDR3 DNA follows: TGTGCCAGTACCGCTGGGTGGGCAGGGATATCTGGAACCGGGGAGCTGTTTTTT. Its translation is CASTAGWAGISGTGELFF.

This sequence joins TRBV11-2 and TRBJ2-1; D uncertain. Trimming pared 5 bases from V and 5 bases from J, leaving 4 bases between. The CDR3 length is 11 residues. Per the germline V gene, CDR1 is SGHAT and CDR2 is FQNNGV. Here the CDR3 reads CASSPHNEQFF. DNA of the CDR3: TGTGCCAGCAGCCCCCACAATGAGCAGTTCTTC.

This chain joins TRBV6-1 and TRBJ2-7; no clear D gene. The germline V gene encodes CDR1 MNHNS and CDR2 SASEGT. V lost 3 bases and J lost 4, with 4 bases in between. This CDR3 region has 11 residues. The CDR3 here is CASSEGYEQYF. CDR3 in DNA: TGTGCCAGCAGTGAGGGGTACGAGCAGTACTTC.

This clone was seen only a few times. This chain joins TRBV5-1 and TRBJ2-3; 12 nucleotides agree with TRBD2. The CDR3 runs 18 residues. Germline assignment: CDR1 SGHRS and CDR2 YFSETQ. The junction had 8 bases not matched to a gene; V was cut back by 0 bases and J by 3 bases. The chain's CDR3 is CASSLGLAGALTTDTQYF. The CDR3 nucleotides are TGCGCCAGCAGCTTGGGACTAGCGGGGGCCTTGACGACAGATACGCAGTATTTT.

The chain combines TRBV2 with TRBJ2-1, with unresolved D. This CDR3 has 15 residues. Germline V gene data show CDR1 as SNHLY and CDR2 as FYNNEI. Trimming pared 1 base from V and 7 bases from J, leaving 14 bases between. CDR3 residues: CASSEGPGVGNEQFF. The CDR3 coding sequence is TGTGCCAGCAGTGAAGGGCCTGGGGTAGGGAATGAGCAGTTCTTC.